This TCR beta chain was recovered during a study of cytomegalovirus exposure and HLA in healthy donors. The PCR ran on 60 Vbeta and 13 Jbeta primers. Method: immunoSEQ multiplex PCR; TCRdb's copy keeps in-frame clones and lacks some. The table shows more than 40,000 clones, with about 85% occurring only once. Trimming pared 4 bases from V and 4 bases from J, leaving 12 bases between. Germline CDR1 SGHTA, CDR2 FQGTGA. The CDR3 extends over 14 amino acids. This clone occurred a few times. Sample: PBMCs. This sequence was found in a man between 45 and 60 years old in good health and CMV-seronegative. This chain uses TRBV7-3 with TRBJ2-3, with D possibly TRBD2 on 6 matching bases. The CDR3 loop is CASSSEGSADTQYF. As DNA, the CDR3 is TGTGCCAGCAGCTCGGAGGGGTCCGCAGATACGCAGTATTTT.